The rows below give T cell receptor beta chains drawn from one sample of a study of T cell repertoires in cytomegalovirus infection. MiXCR, run by TCRdb on the reads, gives a single entry per CDR3 protein. The table lists roughly 150,000 distinct CDR3 sequences, approximately 30% of them singletons, with around half in the top ten. Antigens of these TCRs are unknown. Sequenced material: CD8+ T cells from cultured PBMCs, taken from culture after CMV antigen stimulation. These receptors were taken from a human donor in good health (CMV status not recorded). Some clones in this sample may be carry-over from other donors' samples. CDR3s include the opening cysteine and the closing phenylalanine or tryptophan. A D gene is named only where the DNA matches it firmly. Some rows mark clone size as missing; the rest say once, few, many or name a class of expanded clone.

DNA: TGTGCCAGCAGCCCAGGGGGGGGGCTGAGCACAGATACGCAGTATTTT
CDR3: CASSPGGGLSTDTQYF
size: NA
V: TRBV9
length: 16
D: NA
J: TRBJ2-3

DNA: TGCGCCAGCAGCCAAGGAGGTCGGGCTTTGAACACCGGGGAGCTGTTTTTT
CDR3: CASSQGGRALNTGELFF
size: NA
V: TRBV4-1
length: 17
D: NA
J: TRBJ2-2

DNA: TGCGCCAGCAGCCACGGGGGGCAGGAAGATACGCAGTATTTT
CDR3: CASSHGGQEDTQYF
size: once
V: TRBV4-1
length: 14
D: NA
J: TRBJ2-3

DNA: TGCAGCGCGACAGGGGGCGCGATGGGCGGCTACACCTTC
CDR3: CSATGGAMGGYTF
size: NA
V: TRBV29-1
length: 13
D: TRBD1
J: TRBJ1-2

DNA: TGCAGCGTTGTCAATCGGAACACCGGGGAGCTGTTTTTT
CDR3: CSVVNRNTGELFF
size: few
V: TRBV29-1
length: 13
D: NA
J: TRBJ2-2

DNA: TGCAGCGTATATGGACTAGCGGGGACAGATACGCAGTATTTT
CDR3: CSVYGLAGTDTQYF
size: many
V: TRBV29-1
length: 14
D: TRBD2
J: TRBJ2-3

DNA: TGTGCCAGCAGTTTACGGAGGGGTTCTGAAAAACTGTTTTTT
CDR3: CASSLRRGSEKLFF
size: NA
V: TRBV27
length: 14
D: NA
J: TRBJ1-4

DNA: TGTGCCAGCAGTCCCGGGACAGTCTATGGCTACACCTTC
CDR3: CASSPGTVYGYTF
size: NA
V: TRBV12-3/TRBV12-4
length: 13
D: TRBD1
J: TRBJ1-2

DNA: TGTGCCAGCAGCCCAAACCCAAACGACAGGGTGAGAAACACTGAAGCTTTCTTT
CDR3: CASSPNPNDRVRNTEAFF
size: many
V: TRBV7-2
length: 18
D: TRBD1
J: TRBJ1-1

DNA: TGTGCCAGCCGCTTGGTGGGGGGCGAGGGTTCCTACAATGAGCAGTTCTTC
CDR3: CASRLVGGEGSYNEQFF
size: few
V: TRBV3-1
length: 17
D: NA
J: TRBJ2-1

DNA: TGTGCCAGCACCCGCTCTGGGGAGCAAGAGACCCAGTACTTC
CDR3: CASTRSGEQETQYF
size: NA
V: TRBV27
length: 14
D: NA
J: TRBJ2-5

DNA: TGTGCCAGCAGCTCCATAAATCAGCCCCAGCATTTT
CDR3: CASSSINQPQHF
size: NA
V: TRBV7-9
length: 12
D: NA
J: TRBJ1-5

DNA: TGTGCCAGCAGTCCCTCGGGACAGCGGGACTTTGAGCAGTTCTTC
CDR3: CASSPSGQRDFEQFF
size: NA
V: TRBV6-6
length: 15
D: NA
J: TRBJ2-1

DNA: TGTGCCAGCAGTTTCACTGTAGGAACCGAAAAACTGTTTTTT
CDR3: CASSFTVGTEKLFF
size: NA
V: TRBV12-3/TRBV12-4
length: 14
D: NA
J: TRBJ1-4

DNA: TGTGCCAGCAGCTTAAAGGCCAAAGTCCTTTTCAATGAGCAGTTCTTC
CDR3: CASSLKAKVLFNEQFF
size: many
V: TRBV7-9
length: 16
D: NA
J: TRBJ2-1

DNA: TGTGCCAGTAGGGTGACAGGGGCGACCTATAATTCACCCCTCCACTTT
CDR3: CASRVTGATYNSPLHF
size: NA
V: TRBV19
length: 16
D: TRBD1
J: TRBJ1-6

DNA: TGTGCCCTTAGGGATGTGAACACTGAAGCTTTCTTT
CDR3: CALRDVNTEAFF
size: NA
V: TRBV7-9
length: 12
D: NA
J: TRBJ1-1

DNA: TGTGCCAGCAGCCAAGCCCGGGGGCATGGCTACACCTTC
CDR3: CASSQARGHGYTF
size: few
V: TRBV3-1
length: 13
D: NA
J: TRBJ1-2

DNA: TGCGCCAGCAGCCGTTTTGGGTCCGTAGATGAAAAACTGTTTTTT
CDR3: CASSRFGSVDEKLFF
size: few
V: TRBV4-1
length: 15
D: NA
J: TRBJ1-4

DNA: TGTGCCAGCAGTGAACTAGAGGCTGGCTCCTACAATGAGCAGTTCTTC
CDR3: CASSELEAGSYNEQFF
size: NA
V: TRBV2
length: 16
D: NA
J: TRBJ2-1

DNA: TGTGCCAGCAGTTTAGGGCAGCTTACTGAAGCTTTCTTT
CDR3: CASSLGQLTEAFF
size: few
V: TRBV12-3/TRBV12-4
length: 13
D: NA
J: TRBJ1-1

DNA: TGTGCCAGCAGCTTAGGACAGGCCCATGGCTACACCTTC
CDR3: CASSLGQAHGYTF
size: many
V: TRBV7-8
length: 13
D: NA
J: TRBJ1-2

DNA: TGTGCCAGCAGCTTAGCCCCCGGAGCGGGGTACAATGAGCAGTTCTTC
CDR3: CASSLAPGAGYNEQFF
size: many
V: TRBV7-8
length: 16
D: TRBD2
J: TRBJ2-1

DNA: TGTGCCAGCAGCCGGGACAGGGAGGAGTGGACCAAAAACATTCAGTACTTC
CDR3: CASSRDREEWTKNIQYF
size: many
V: TRBV12-3/TRBV12-4
length: 17
D: TRBD1
J: TRBJ2-4

DNA: TGTGCCAGCAGTACACCCCTCGGGACGGATGCAACTAATGAAAAACTGTTTTTT
CDR3: CASSTPLGTDATNEKLFF
size: few
V: TRBV12-3/TRBV12-4
length: 18
D: NA
J: TRBJ1-4

DNA: TGTGCCAGCAGTTACTCAAGACAGGGAAAGGGATTCGGCTACACCTTC
CDR3: CASSYSRQGKGFGYTF
size: NA
V: TRBV6-6
length: 16
D: TRBD1
J: TRBJ1-2

DNA: TGTGCCAGCGGGCCACTAGCGCACTCCTACAATGAGCAGTTCTTC
CDR3: CASGPLAHSYNEQFF
size: NA
V: TRBV6-6
length: 15
D: TRBD2
J: TRBJ2-1

DNA: TGTGCCAGCAGTGAAGCGCTTCGAAGGGAGTCAGAGACCCAGTACTTC
CDR3: CASSEALRRESETQYF
size: NA
V: TRBV6-1
length: 16
D: NA
J: TRBJ2-5

DNA: TGTGCCAGCAGTCCTACAAACCGACAGACTGGGGCCAACGTCCTGACTTTC
CDR3: CASSPTNRQTGANVLTF
size: few
V: TRBV6-1
length: 17
D: NA
J: TRBJ2-6

DNA: TGTGCCAGCAGTTTGAGGAGCTCCTCTGGCGACACCATATATTTT
CDR3: CASSLRSSSGDTIYF
size: NA
V: TRBV28
length: 15
D: NA
J: TRBJ1-3

DNA: TGTGCCAGCAGCGTAGTTAGCACCCCATCGAACACTGAAGCTTTCTTT
CDR3: CASSVVSTPSNTEAFF
size: NA
V: TRBV9
length: 16
D: NA
J: TRBJ1-1

DNA: TGTGCCAGCAGTGGGAACTTCGATGAGCAGTTCTTC
CDR3: CASSGNFDEQFF
size: NA
V: TRBV27
length: 12
D: NA
J: TRBJ2-1

DNA: TGTGCCAGCAGCGACAGGGTTCCCTACGAGCAGTACTTC
CDR3: CASSDRVPYEQYF
size: NA
V: TRBV7-6
length: 13
D: TRBD1
J: TRBJ2-7

DNA: TGTGCCAGCAGCTTGTCTACAGGGGGATTATACAATGAGCAGTTCTTC
CDR3: CASSLSTGGLYNEQFF
size: few
V: TRBV7-9
length: 16
D: TRBD1
J: TRBJ2-1

DNA: TGTGCCAGCAGTTTTGGGGCCAGGACCGGGGAGCTGTTTTTT
CDR3: CASSFGARTGELFF
size: medium-sized
V: TRBV12-3/TRBV12-4
length: 14
D: NA
J: TRBJ2-2

DNA: TGTGCCAGCAGCCTCAATCAGGGAAACACCGGGGAGCTGTTTTTT
CDR3: CASSLNQGNTGELFF
size: NA
V: TRBV7-2
length: 15
D: NA
J: TRBJ2-2

DNA: TGTGCCAGCAGTTACGGTTCACCCCTCCACTTT
CDR3: CASSYGSPLHF
size: NA
V: TRBV12-3/TRBV12-4
length: 11
D: NA
J: TRBJ1-6